This T cell receptor beta chain was recovered during a study of blood T cell repertoires in COVID-19. Germline V CDR1 and CDR2: MRHNA, SNTAGT. CDR3 length equals 14 residues. Losses at the gene ends were 6 bases for V and 6 bases for J; bases not matched to a gene: 5. Libraries were prepared by immunoSEQ multiplex PCR; TCRdb keeps only in-frame clonotypes and omits some of them. The data contain approximately 120,000 clones, roughly 74% of them seen just once; the ten biggest clones take up about 5.5%. This clonotype originated in a man of 80 years or more with COVID-19, enrolled during active disease. The rearrangement joins TRBV6-4 to TRBJ1-4, with TRBD1 identical over 9 bases. Source material: peripheral blood. Written as DNA, the CDR3 is TGTGCCAGCAGCCTACAGGGGGCCCATGAAAAACTGTTTTTT. Translation gives CASSLQGAHEKLFF.